This T cell receptor (beta chain) is drawn from a study of T cells in Graves' hyperthyroidism and ophthalmopathy. Across the whole study: Initial diagnosis, before any treatment, was when peripheral blood was collected.

This clonotype has more than one count but fewer than ten. The length of the CDR3 is 15 residues. CDR1 is PRHDT and CDR2 is FYEKMQ in the germline V gene (reference sequence). The trim removed 5 bases at V and 3 bases at J, leaving 8 bases unmatched. RNA transcripts yielded amplified TCR beta CDR3 regions. When the TCR CDR3 underwent first-round RT-PCR, the HTBI primer set was used. TCRdb reprocessed the multiplex PCR reads with MiXCR, giving one entry per CDR3 protein. The sample carries 400,000 to 450,000 distinct CDR3 sequences, roughly 14% recorded once. Patients with uncontrolled infections, other autoimmune diseases, pregnancy or lactation were excluded. PBMCs came from more than 9.5 ml fresh peripheral blood.

Sequencing input: blood. The sequence derives from a man aged 18 to 35 with Graves' ophthalmopathy. The V call is TRBV13, the J call TRBJ2-7; 9 bases are a match to TRBD1. CDR3 nucleotide sequence: TGTGCCAGCAGCAGAGCCGGGACAGGGCTCTACGAGCAGTACTTC. Protein product: CASSRAGTGLYEQYF.